This T cell receptor (beta chain) was captured in a study of CD8 T cell repertoires and HIV-1 epitope variants. Study summary: Each of Twenty-five Gag and Nef epitope peptides stimulated a separate culture.

The germline V gene has CDR1 MGHDK and CDR2 SYGVNS. This CDR3 spans 15 amino acids. The V segment lost 5 bases and the J segment 3 bases; nucleotides outside the gene matches: 8. Here immunoSEQ multiplex PCR was the method, and the copy in TCRdb shows in-frame clones only, minus some. The data show some 5,700 clones, more than 65% seen once. Note on this clone: Its target is unknown.

The specimen was cultured CD8+ T cells derived from PBMCs. The gene calls are TRBV25-1 and TRBJ1-1; 8 bases match TRBD1. The sequence came from a male donor with HIV. CDR3 nucleotides: TGTGCCAGCAGTCCCTACAGGGGGAATGACACTGAAGCTTTCTTT. Its protein is CASSPYRGNDTEAFF.